This TCR beta chain came from a study of blood T cell repertoires in COVID-19 (TCRdb year 2020). The study in broad terms: Samples from collaborators originated in the United States, Italy and Spain and spanned both the acute and convalescent phases of COVID-19. Deeply sampled blood TCRbeta repertoires from subjects exposed to, actively infected with, or recovered from COVID-19 were included in the dataset. The material from the prospective study consisted of cDNA or gDNA derived from T cells, B-cell-depleted T cells, or PBMCs. The repertoires were released in a freely available public database intended as a resource for research on the immune response to SARS-CoV-2. Where available, HLA class I and class II types were obtained from metadata supplied by the sample provider rather than from assay-based typing. Samples were obtained from the ongoing ImmuneRACE study (first 160 participants) and from about 1,300 subjects provided by 6 global collaborators. Sample metadata almost always included a de-identified subject ID, COVID-19 status, age in years and sex. Beyond this particular receptor, the publication reports: How much clinical and demographic metadata was included differed by source and by participant, and the metadata was provided uncurated.

The germline V gene (reference sequence) gives CDR1 as GTSNPN and CDR2 as SVGIG. Measured from the cysteine to the phenylalanine, the CDR3 is 14 residues long. Only the CDR3 DNA stays, 42 bases, in frame from base 1. V is clipped by 0 bases and J by 6 bases, and the sequence between their germline boundaries is 14 bases long. At one collaborating source in Seattle, patients were enrolled during active infection and were followed longitudinally through the course of disease. Each collaborating institution followed its own protocols to collect whole blood in K2EDTA tubes. For TCRbeta analysis, collaborators shipped samples in one of three forms: frozen whole blood, isolated PBMCs, or DNA extracted from either of those sample types. TCRbeta CDR3 regions were amplified from genomic DNA using the immunoSEQ Assay, a bias-controlled multiplex PCR. The paper's processing steps were these. The number of nucleated cells in each sample was estimated by amplification of reference gene primers within the assay. Sequence reads were collapsed and filtered to measure the absolute abundance of every unique TCRbeta CDR3 rearrangement. For each sample, productive Simpson clonality was calculated as the square root of Simpson's diversity index across productive rearrangements. As stored in TCRdb, this immuneACCESS dataset retains in-frame rearrangements with V and J assigned. A fraction of the clones does not appear; measured against another copy, unresolved V genes explain less than half of the discrepancy, and the remainder lacks a known reason. V and J calls and clone size are given by that table; D and trimming were obtained from the DNA. The table for this sample lists approximately 440,000 clones; 70% to 90% of them were counted only once. Approximately 12% of the sample lies in the top ten.

On this clone: Its antigen remains unidentified. Base qualities were left out, and no much larger clone turns up one base away.

The sequence links TRBV30 to TRBJ1-2, and perhaps TRBD1 as D gene, on 5 matching bases. Input material: peripheral blood. The receptor was isolated from a woman aged 50 to 60 with COVID-19, enrolled during active disease. The CDR3 corresponds to CAWSVLQGWDGYTF. The nucleotide sequence is given as TGTGCCTGGAGTGTACTTCAGGGTTGGGATGGCTACACCTTC.